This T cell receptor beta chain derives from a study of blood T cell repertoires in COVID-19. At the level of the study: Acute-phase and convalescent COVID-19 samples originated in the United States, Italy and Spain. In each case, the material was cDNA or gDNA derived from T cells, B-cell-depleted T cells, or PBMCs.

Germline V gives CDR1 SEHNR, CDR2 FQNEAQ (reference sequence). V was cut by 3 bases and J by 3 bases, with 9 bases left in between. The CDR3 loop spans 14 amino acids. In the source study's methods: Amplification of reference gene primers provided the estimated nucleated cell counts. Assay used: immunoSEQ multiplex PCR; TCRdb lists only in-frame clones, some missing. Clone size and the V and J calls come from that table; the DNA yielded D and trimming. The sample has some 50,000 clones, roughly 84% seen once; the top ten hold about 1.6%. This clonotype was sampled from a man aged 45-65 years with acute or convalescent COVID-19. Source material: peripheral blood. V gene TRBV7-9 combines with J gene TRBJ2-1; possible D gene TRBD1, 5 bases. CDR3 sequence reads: CASSFDSFYNEQFF. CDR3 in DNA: TGTGCCAGCAGCTTCGACAGTTTCTACAATGAGCAGTTCTTC.